This TCR beta chain stems from a study of blood T cell repertoires in COVID-19. For the study at large: Samples of COVID-19 (acute and convalescent) were obtained from the United States, Italy and Spain. In each case, the material was cDNA or gDNA derived from T cells, B-cell-depleted T cells, or PBMCs.

CDR1 is ENHRY and CDR2 is SYGVKD in the germline V gene. With V trimmed by 6 bases and J by 4 bases, 16 bases remained unmatched. This CDR3 has 18 residues. Per the original methods: Amplifying reference gene primers gave estimates of nucleated cell counts. Measured with immunoSEQ multiplex PCR; TCRdb has only the in-frame clones, and not every one. The DNA was the basis for D and trimming; V, J and clone size are from that table. The table shows a few hundred thousand clones, with 80% to 85% occurring only once. This clonotype originated in a woman in her 30s who had recovered from COVID-19. V usage is TRBV10-3 and J usage is TRBJ2-3; TRBD2 matches at 10 bases. Sequenced input: peripheral blood. The CDR3 nucleotides are TGTGCCATCAGCCTCTCGGGACTAGCGAAAGAGCTCGCAGATACGCAGTATTTT. Translated: CAISLSGLAKELADTQYF.